This T cell receptor beta chain was captured by sequencing in a study of CD8+ T cells in alopecia areata. Study outcomes and limitations: Clonality exceeded that of normal scalp in lesional scalp, most notably in alopecia totalis/universalis. Scalp specimens additionally yield sequences from normal skin's resident alphabeta T cells.

In its sample, this clone was seen once. Its cognate antigen is unknown. The treatment denotes: oral pan-JAK inhibitor, 5-10 mg twice daily. Sorting separated CD4+ and CD8+ T cells out of PBMCs. This CDR3 contains 16 residues. Trimming cost V 4 bases and J 7 bases; bases outside gene matches: 11. CDR1 is SGHRS and CDR2 is YFSETQ in the germline V gene. cDNA reverse transcribed from extracted RNA served as the sequencing template. Libraries were prepared by immunoSEQ multiplex PCR; TCRdb keeps only in-frame clonotypes and omits some of them. The repertoire consists of 150,000 to 200,000 clones, with 50% to 60% occurring once and the leading ten covering around 3%.

The receptor was derived from a human donor with alopecia areata. Source: CD4+ T cells sorted from blood, taken at week 4, from a patient treated with tofacitinib. This rearrangement joins TRBV5-1 to TRBJ2-4, with 10 bases identical to TRBD1. Written as DNA, the CDR3 is TGCGCCAGCAGCCACACCGGGACAGGGGATGAGAACATTCAGTACTTC. Encoded protein: CASSHTGTGDENIQYF.